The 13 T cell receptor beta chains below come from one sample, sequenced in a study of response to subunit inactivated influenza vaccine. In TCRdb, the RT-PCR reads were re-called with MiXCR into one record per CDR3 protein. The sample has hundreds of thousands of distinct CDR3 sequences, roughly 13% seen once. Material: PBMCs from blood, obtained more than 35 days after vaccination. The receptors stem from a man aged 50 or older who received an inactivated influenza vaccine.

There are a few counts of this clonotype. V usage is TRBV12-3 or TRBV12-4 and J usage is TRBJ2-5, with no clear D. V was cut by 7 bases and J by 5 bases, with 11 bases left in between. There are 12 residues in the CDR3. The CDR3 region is CASTLSRETQYF. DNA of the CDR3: TGTGCCAGCACCCTGAGTAGGGAGACCCAGTACTTC.

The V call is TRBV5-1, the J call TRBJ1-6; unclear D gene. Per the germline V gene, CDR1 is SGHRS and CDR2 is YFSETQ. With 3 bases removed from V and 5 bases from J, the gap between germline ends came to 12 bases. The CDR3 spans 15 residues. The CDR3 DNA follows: TGCGCCAGCAGCTCCCGGACCCACGATAATTCACCCCTCCACTTT. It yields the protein CASSSRTHDNSPLHF.

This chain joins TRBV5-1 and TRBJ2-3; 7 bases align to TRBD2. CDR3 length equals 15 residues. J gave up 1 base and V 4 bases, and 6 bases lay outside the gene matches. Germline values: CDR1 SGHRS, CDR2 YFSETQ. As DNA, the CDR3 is TGCGCCAGCAGCCGAGGGACTACCCGCACAGATACGCAGTATTTT. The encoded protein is CASSRGTTRTDTQYF.

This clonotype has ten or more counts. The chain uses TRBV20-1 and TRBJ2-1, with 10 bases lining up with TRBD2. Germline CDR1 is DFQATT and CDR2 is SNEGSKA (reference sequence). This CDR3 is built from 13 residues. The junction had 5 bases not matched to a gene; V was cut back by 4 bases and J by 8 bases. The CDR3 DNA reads TGCAGTGCTATAGCGGGGGGCAGCCATGAGCAGTTCTTC. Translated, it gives CSAIAGGSHEQFF.

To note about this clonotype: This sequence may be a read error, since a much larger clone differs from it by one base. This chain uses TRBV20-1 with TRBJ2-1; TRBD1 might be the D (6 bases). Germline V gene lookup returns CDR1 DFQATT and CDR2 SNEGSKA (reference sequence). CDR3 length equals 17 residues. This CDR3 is CCARDRDGTRSYNEQFF. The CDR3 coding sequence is TGCTGTGCTAGAGACCGGGACGGGACAAGATCCTACAATGAGCAGTTCTTC.

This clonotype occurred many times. The CDR3 spells CASSLGSPSGINEQFF. CDR3 nucleotide sequence: TGTGCCAGCAGCTTAGGGTCGCCTAGCGGGATCAATGAGCAGTTCTTC. V is TRBV7-6 and J is TRBJ2-1; TRBD2 aligns across 9 bases. The CDR3 totals 16 residues. With V trimmed by 1 base and J by 6 bases, 7 bases remained unmatched. Germline V gene data show CDR1 as SGHVS and CDR2 as FNYEAQ.

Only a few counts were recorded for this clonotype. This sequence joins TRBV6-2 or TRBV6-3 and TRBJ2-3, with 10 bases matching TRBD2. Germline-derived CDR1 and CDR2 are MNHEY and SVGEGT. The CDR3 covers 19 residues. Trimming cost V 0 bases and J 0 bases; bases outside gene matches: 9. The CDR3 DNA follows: TGTGCCAGCAGTTACTCCCTAGCGGGAGTAACCTTTAGCACAGATACGCAGTATTTT. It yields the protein CASSYSLAGVTFSTDTQYF.

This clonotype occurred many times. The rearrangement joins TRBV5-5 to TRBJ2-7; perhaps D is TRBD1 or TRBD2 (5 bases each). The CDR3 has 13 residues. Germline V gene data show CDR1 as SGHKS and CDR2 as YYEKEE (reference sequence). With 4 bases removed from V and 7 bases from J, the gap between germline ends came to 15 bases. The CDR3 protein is CASSSTGTREQYF. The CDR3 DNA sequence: TGTGCCAGCAGCAGCACCGGGACGAGGGAGCAGTACTTC.

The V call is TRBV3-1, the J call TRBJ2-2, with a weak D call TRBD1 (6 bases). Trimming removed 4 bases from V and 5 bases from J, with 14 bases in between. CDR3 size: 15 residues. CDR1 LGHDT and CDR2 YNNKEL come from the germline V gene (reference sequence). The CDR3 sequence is CASSLQGILTGELFF. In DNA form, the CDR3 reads TGTGCCAGCAGCCTACAGGGAATCCTTACCGGGGAGCTGTTTTTT.

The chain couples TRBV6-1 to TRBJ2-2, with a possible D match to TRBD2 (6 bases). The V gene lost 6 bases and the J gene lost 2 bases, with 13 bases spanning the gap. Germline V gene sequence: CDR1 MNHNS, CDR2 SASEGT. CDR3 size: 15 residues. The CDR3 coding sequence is TGTGCCAGCAGCGCACCGGGGGTAAACACCGGGGAGCTGTTTTTT. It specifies CASSAPGVNTGELFF.

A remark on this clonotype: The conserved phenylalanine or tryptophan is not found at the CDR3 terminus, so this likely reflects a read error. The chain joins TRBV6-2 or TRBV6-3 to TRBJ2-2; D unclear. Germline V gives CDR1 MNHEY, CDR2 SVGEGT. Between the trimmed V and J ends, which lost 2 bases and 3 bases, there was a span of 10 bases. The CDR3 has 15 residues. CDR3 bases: TGTGCCAGCAGTTACGAAGAACACCACACCGGGGAGCTGTTTCTT. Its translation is CASSYEEHHTGELFL.

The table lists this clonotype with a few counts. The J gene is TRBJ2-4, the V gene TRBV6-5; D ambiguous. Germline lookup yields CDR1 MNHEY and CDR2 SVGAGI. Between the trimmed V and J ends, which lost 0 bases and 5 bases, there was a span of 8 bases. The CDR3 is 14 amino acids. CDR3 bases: TGTGCCAGCAGTTACTCGAAGGGCCAAAACATTCAGTACTTC. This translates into CASSYSKGQNIQYF.

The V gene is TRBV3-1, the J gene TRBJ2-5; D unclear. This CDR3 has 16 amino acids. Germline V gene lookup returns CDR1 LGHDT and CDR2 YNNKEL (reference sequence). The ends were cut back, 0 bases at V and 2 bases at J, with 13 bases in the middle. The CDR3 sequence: CASSQDWFGGQETQYF. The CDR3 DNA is TGTGCCAGCAGCCAAGATTGGTTTGGCGGACAAGAGACCCAGTACTTC.